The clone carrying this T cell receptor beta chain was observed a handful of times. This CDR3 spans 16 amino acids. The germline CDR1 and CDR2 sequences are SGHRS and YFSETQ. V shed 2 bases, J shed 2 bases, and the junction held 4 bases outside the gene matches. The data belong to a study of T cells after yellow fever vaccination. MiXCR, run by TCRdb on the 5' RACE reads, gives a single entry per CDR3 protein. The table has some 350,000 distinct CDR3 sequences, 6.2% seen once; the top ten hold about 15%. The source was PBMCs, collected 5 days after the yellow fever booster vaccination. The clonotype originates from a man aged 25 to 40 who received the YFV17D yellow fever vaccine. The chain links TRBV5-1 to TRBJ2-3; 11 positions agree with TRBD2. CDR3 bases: TGCGCCAGCAGCTTTTTAGCGGGAGGGCCCACAGATACGCAGTATTTT. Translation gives CASSFLAGGPTDTQYF.